This record concerns one TCR beta chain sequence. The source of the sample is a study of blood T cell repertoires in COVID-19. For the study at large: Samples taken during acute and convalescent COVID-19 were collected in the United States, Italy and Spain. In each case, the material was cDNA or gDNA derived from T cells, B-cell-depleted T cells, or PBMCs.

Participants came from roughly 25 US areas, aged about 18 to 89 years. V was pared by 6 bases and J by 2 bases, with 7 bases of the junction left unmatched. From germline, CDR1 is MNHEY and CDR2 SVGEGT. The length of the CDR3 is 15 residues. In the original analysis: By means of reference gene primer amplification, nucleated cell counts were estimated. Using immunoSEQ multiplex PCR, the repertoire was profiled, and TCRdb retains in-frame clones only, with some absent. V, J and clone size derive from that table, while D and trimming were established from the DNA sequence. The sample lists 400,000 to 500,000 clones; 70% to 90% were seen once.

This clonotype was obtained from a woman in her 40s who had recovered from COVID-19. This chain joins TRBV6-2 or TRBV6-3 and TRBJ2-7; the match to TRBD1 covers 10 bases. The sequencing input was PBMCs or T cells enriched from blood (not recorded which). The CDR3 reads CASSLGQGFPYEQYF. The CDR3 nucleotides read TGTGCCAGCAGCCTGGGACAGGGGTTTCCCTACGAGCAGTACTTC.